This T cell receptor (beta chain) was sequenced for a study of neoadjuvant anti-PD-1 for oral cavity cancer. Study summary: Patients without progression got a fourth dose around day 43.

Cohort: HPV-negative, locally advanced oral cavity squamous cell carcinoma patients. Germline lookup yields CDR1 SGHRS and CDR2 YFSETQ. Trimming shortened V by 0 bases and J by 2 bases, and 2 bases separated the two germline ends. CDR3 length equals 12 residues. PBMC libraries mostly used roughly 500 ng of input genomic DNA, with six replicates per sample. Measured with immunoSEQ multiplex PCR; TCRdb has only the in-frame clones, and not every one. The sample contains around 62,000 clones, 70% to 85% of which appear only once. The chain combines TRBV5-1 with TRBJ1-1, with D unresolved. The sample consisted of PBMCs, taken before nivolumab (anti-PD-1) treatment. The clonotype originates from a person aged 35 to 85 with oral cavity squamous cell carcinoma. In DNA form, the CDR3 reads TGCGCCAGCAGCTTGGACAACACTGAAGCTTTCTTT. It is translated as CASSLDNTEAFF.